Listed below are T cell receptor beta chains from one sample, sequenced in a study of blood T cell repertoires in COVID-19. Assay used: immunoSEQ multiplex PCR; TCRdb lists only in-frame clones, some missing. This sample has about 28,000 clones, with approximately 91% found just once. Sequenced sample: peripheral blood. These receptors were collected from a man aged 60 to 75 with COVID-19, enrolled during active disease. CDR3s include the opening cysteine and the closing phenylalanine or tryptophan. Each record gives: CDR3 length, clone size, D gene, V gene, CDR3 protein. The D gene is left open where the match is weak. For some rows the clone size is stated as once, few or many, or as a class when expanded; others skip it.

length: 13; size: -; D: TRBD1; V: TRBV20-1; CDR3: CSASAGGNEKLFF
length: 13; size: -; D: -; V: TRBV12-3/TRBV12-4; CDR3: CASDGGANTEAFF
length: 17; size: -; D: TRBD2; V: TRBV5-1; CDR3: CASSSGVFTSGTDTQYF
length: 16; size: -; D: TRBD1; V: TRBV28; CDR3: CASSLRPGGFPEGYTF
length: 16; size: once; D: -; V: TRBV6-1; CDR3: CASSEASQVAKNIQYF
length: 12; size: -; D: -; V: TRBV21-1; CDR3: CASSTGTSGTYF
length: 17; size: few; D: -; V: TRBV7-8; CDR3: CASSPEAGGSSYNEQFF
length: 15; size: once; D: -; V: TRBV4-1; CDR3: CASSQEERAGNTIYF
length: 15; size: -; D: TRBD2; V: TRBV5-4; CDR3: CASSATSGRVYEQYF
length: 16; size: once; D: -; V: TRBV25-1; CDR3: CASSDNKGISGYEQYF
length: 15; size: -; D: -; V: TRBV5-4; CDR3: CASSLPGLADNEQFF
length: 15; size: -; D: TRBD1; V: TRBV18; CDR3: CASSPQTGSNYGYTF
length: 15; size: -; D: -; V: TRBV2; CDR3: CASSSGQGIRETQYF
length: 15; size: -; D: -; V: TRBV18; CDR3: CASSPLQQPGQPQHF
length: 14; size: -; D: TRBD2; V: TRBV20-1; CDR3: CSASTLADYNEQFF
length: 16; size: -; D: TRBD2; V: TRBV19; CDR3: CASSPRTSGAGNEQYF
length: 15; size: -; D: TRBD1; V: TRBV6-1; CDR3: CASSEGRQGVVGYTF
length: 16; size: -; D: TRBD2; V: TRBV9; CDR3: CASSPRVAGGTDTQYF
length: 15; size: -; D: -; V: TRBV5-1; CDR3: CASSFGGAGTDTQYF
length: 15; size: -; D: TRBD2; V: TRBV7-2; CDR3: CASSSEREPYNEQFF
length: 15; size: -; D: -; V: TRBV12-2; CDR3: CASRLGETLNYGYTF
length: 13; size: few; D: -; V: TRBV5-6; CDR3: CASSPGLGSEQYF
length: 15; size: -; D: TRBD1; V: TRBV6-2/TRBV6-3; CDR3: CASSLAGTENTEAFF
length: 16; size: -; D: -; V: TRBV28; CDR3: CASSPRDFSDSYEQYF
length: 13; size: -; D: TRBD2; V: TRBV19; CDR3: CASSWTSGYEQYF
length: 13; size: -; D: TRBD1; V: TRBV19; CDR3: CASRDRDNQPQHF
length: 14; size: few; D: TRBD1; V: TRBV5-8; CDR3: CASRPTGGRSPLHF
length: 16; size: few; D: -; V: TRBV30; CDR3: CASTFGQPEFYYEQYF
length: 17; size: -; D: -; V: TRBV14; CDR3: CASSSRLGKSSYNEQFF
length: 18; size: -; D: TRBD1; V: TRBV7-8; CDR3: CASSLVPGTGYSNQPQHF
length: 16; size: -; D: TRBD2; V: TRBV10-1; CDR3: CASSEFGGRTADEQFF
length: 14; size: -; D: TRBD1; V: TRBV2; CDR3: CASRVEQGVGGYTF
length: 17; size: -; D: -; V: TRBV5-8; CDR3: CASSLAVGLLVTGELFF
length: 20; size: few; D: TRBD2; V: TRBV5-8; CDR3: CASSLGYRGVNTPGANVLTF
length: 13; size: -; D: TRBD2; V: TRBV27; CDR3: CASSLGLAYEQFF
length: 14; size: -; D: TRBD1; V: TRBV19; CDR3: CASSFGDREGIQYF
length: 20; size: -; D: -; V: TRBV4-2; CDR3: CASSQDVSGSRGARYNEQFF
length: 14; size: -; D: -; V: TRBV5-3; CDR3: CARSLWPRWQPQHF
length: 14; size: -; D: -; V: TRBV5-4; CDR3: CASSSDQRRVTQYF
length: 13; size: -; D: TRBD1; V: TRBV5-4; CDR3: CASSSTGGSPQYF
length: 15; size: -; D: -; V: TRBV3-1/TRBV3-2; CDR3: CASSQDGTVNQPQHF
length: 13; size: once; D: TRBD2; V: TRBV3-1/TRBV3-2; CDR3: CASSQEAGGRQYF